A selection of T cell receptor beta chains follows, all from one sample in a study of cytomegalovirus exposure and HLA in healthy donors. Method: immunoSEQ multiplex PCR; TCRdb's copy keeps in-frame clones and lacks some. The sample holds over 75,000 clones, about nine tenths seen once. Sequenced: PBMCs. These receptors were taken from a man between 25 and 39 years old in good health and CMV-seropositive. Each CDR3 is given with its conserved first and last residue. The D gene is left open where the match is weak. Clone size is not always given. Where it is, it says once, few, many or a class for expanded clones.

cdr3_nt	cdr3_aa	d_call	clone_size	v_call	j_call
TGTGCCAGCAGCTTAGTACAGACCCACACTGAAGCTTTCTTT	CASSLVQTHTEAFF	NA	NA	TRBV7-9	TRBJ1-1
TGTGCCAGCAGCTCCGTCGATCAGCCCCAGCATTTT	CASSSVDQPQHF	NA	once	TRBV7-9	TRBJ1-5
TGTGCCAGCAGCGTGACAAGTAGCAATCAGCCCCAGCATTTT	CASSVTSSNQPQHF	NA	NA	TRBV7-9	TRBJ1-5
TGTGCCAGCAGTTCCCTTAGCGGAGGCTCCTACAATGAGCAGTTCTTC	CASSSLSGGSYNEQFF	NA	NA	TRBV28	TRBJ2-1
TGCAGCGTTGAAGGCCATGAGACTAGCGGGAGGGCCGGCGAGCAGTACTTC	CSVEGHETSGRAGEQYF	TRBD2	NA	TRBV29-1	TRBJ2-7
TGTGCCAGCAGTGAAGGGGCGGGAGAGGGATCCTACGAGCAGTACTTC	CASSEGAGEGSYEQYF	TRBD2	few	TRBV6-1	TRBJ2-7
TGCGCCGACCTGAGGACGGGACTCAATGAGCAGTTCTTC	CADLRTGLNEQFF	NA	NA	TRBV10-1	TRBJ2-1
TGTGCCAGCAGCTTAGCGCGACTAGCAGGGAAAGAGACCCAGTACTTC	CASSLARLAGKETQYF	TRBD2	NA	TRBV7-6	TRBJ2-5
TGTGCCAGCAGCTGGGGACAGGGGACGGACGAGCAGTACTTC	CASSWGQGTDEQYF	TRBD1	NA	TRBV25-1	TRBJ2-7
TGTGCCAGCACGTCCGGGACAGTACGCCACGAGCAGTACTTC	CASTSGTVRHEQYF	TRBD1	once	TRBV28	TRBJ2-7
TGTGCCAGCAGTGATGGGACAGGGGGCTCTTACGAGCAGTACTTC	CASSDGTGGSYEQYF	TRBD1	NA	TRBV6-1	TRBJ2-7
TGCAGCGTAAATGGAGCGAGCCCAGCCTACGAGCAGTACTTC	CSVNGASPAYEQYF	NA	once	TRBV29-1	TRBJ2-7
TGTGCCTGGGGATACCGGGACAGGGCAATTCTGACGCAGTATTTT	CAWGYRDRAILTQYF	TRBD1	once	TRBV30	TRBJ2-3
TGTGCCAGCAGACCCGTCAGGGGGCGACAAGAGACCCAGTACTTC	CASRPVRGRQETQYF	TRBD1	NA	TRBV11-2	TRBJ2-5
TGTGCCAGCAGTGAAAACAGGATGAACACTGAAGCTTTCTTT	CASSENRMNTEAFF	NA	NA	TRBV2	TRBJ1-1
TGTGCCAGTAGTCCAGGGACTAGCGGGAGGGCCTCAGATACGCAGTATTTT	CASSPGTSGRASDTQYF	TRBD2	NA	TRBV19	TRBJ2-3
TGTGCCATCAGACCAGGGTTACAAGAGACCCAGTACTTC	CAIRPGLQETQYF	NA	NA	TRBV10-3	TRBJ2-5
TGTGCCATCACTGGACAGGGGGATGGCTACACCTTC	CAITGQGDGYTF	TRBD1	once	TRBV10-3	TRBJ1-2
TGTGCCAGCAGCCTAGTTGGGACAGGGTCCTTCGCCGAAGCTTTCTTT	CASSLVGTGSFAEAFF	TRBD1	NA	TRBV7-9	TRBJ1-1
TGTGCCAGTAGTATATGGGACAGCTATAGCAATCAGCCCCAGCATTTT	CASSIWDSYSNQPQHF	TRBD1	NA	TRBV19	TRBJ1-5
TGTGCTAGCAGCCCACAACGCCCCAGCGGGAGTTGGCACGATGAGCAGTTCTTC	CASSPQRPSGSWHDEQFF	TRBD2	NA	TRBV7-7	TRBJ2-1
TGCGCCAGCAGTGCGGACAGGGCGGTCGGGGAGCTGTTTTTT	CASSADRAVGELFF	TRBD1	once	TRBV10-2	TRBJ2-2